This TCR beta chain was sequenced during a study of spatial heterogeneity in lung cancer (dated by TCRdb to the late 2010s). Regarding the study in general: More beta-chain than alpha-chain transcripts were consistently detected, likely reflecting higher beta-chain transcript abundance. In tumor regions, TCR transcript counts showed a strong correlation with a T cell transcriptional module score from matched bulk RNA-seq. In non-small cell lung cancer, the study quantitatively compared TCR alpha and beta repertoires across several tumor regions, matched nontumor lung, and blood. The study linked features of the TCR repertoire to counts of nonsynonymous mutations, which were determined by whole-exome sequencing of tumor tissue. In the raw uncorrected reads, each unique combination of TCR and UMI appeared more than ten times on average. Both alpha and beta chains were TCR-sequenced in samples taken at surgery, namely 220 tumor regions, around 64 matched nontumor lung samples and 55 to 60 PBMC samples. The paper as a whole reports these results and caveats: TCR-seq coverage of tumor T cells was estimated to be only roughly 7.3% for alpha chains and about 13% for beta chains. Additional single-cell paired TCR alpha and beta sequencing was considered necessary to confirm, at a functional level, the hypothesis that regional TCRs recognize regional mutations. A correlation was observed between the number of expanded intratumoral alpha and beta TCRs and the tumor nonsynonymous mutation count. Counts of ubiquitous and regional expanded TCRs were found to correlate with counts of ubiquitous and regional nonsynonymous mutations, respectively.

What this sample's time point label stands for: sample taken at primary tumor resection. Donors were around 71 patients with early-stage, untreated non-small cell lung cancer from the lung TRACERx cohort. Without any cell sorting, TCR sequencing was performed on whole RNA extracted either from tumor and nontumor lung tissue or from cryopreserved PBMC samples. A patient was chosen for TCR sequencing only when enough RNA was available from at least two tumor regions. Before being selected, tumor and adjacent nontumor lung specimens were reviewed by a lung pathologist. V trim: 6 bases; J trim: 7 bases; unmatched bases: 4. Measured from the cysteine to the phenylalanine, the CDR3 is 12 residues long. Only the CDR3 portion is preserved as DNA: 36 bases, with reading frame beginning at the first base. According to the germline V gene (reference sequence), CDR1 reads DFQATT and CDR2 reads SNEGSKA. A few counts support this clonotype. Its antigen is unknown. One base away there is no much larger clone; base qualities are not given. This beta chain turned up in a library designed for alpha chains; as an off-target read, its abundance says little.

Library generation was performed with 5' RACE. Sequencing was performed on a NextSeq 500. To allow correction of PCR and sequencing errors, the TCR library protocol tagged every TCR cDNA molecule with a unique molecular identifier. In the source study's methods: Decombinator tools were used for TCR identification, UMI-based error correction and CDR3 extraction. Expanded TCRs were defined as those above a frequency of 2 per 1,000, corresponding to the top 1% of the tumor frequency distribution. Expanded tumor TCRs statistically deemed absent (corrected P<0.05) from at least one tumor region were classed as regional, and all other expanded tumor TCRs were classed as ubiquitous. Renyi diversity was computed with the R vegan package after each repertoire had been subsampled 100 times to 5,000 TCRs. CDR3 similarity networks were constructed using string-kernel similarity of amino acid triplets, with links drawn between CDR3s whose pairwise similarity was above 0.82. TCRdb ran its own pipeline on the public reads, namely fastp trimming at Q25 and MiXCR clone calling, and kept in-frame beta chains. Identical CDR3 protein sequences are pooled into one entry, listed with their most common genes and DNA. The V and J calls and clone size are TCRdb's, not the authors'. Across this sample there are around 18,000 distinct CDR3 sequences, with around 6.4% seen only once. About a tenth of the sample comes from the top ten.

Here the sequenced sample was lung tumor tissue, taken at surgery. The rearrangement joined TRBV20-1 to TRBJ1-5, and 9 bases in between align with TRBD1. This clonotype originated in a female donor with early-stage non-small cell lung cancer. DNA sequence: TGCAGTGCCCGACAGGGGGGCCAGCCCCAGCATTTT. Its amino acids are CSARQGGQPQHF.